This TCR beta chain was observed in a study of CD8+ T cells in alopecia areata. Germline CDR1 and CDR2: SQVTM and ANQGSEA. The CDR3 totals 13 residues. V shed 1 base, J shed 6 bases, and the junction held 6 bases outside the gene matches. It was cDNA, reverse transcribed from extracted RNA, that served as the sequencing template. Assay used: immunoSEQ multiplex PCR; TCRdb lists only in-frame clones, some missing. The sample gives 90,000 to 120,000 clones, under 65% of which show up once; approximately 23% is in the top ten. This clone was seen more than once but under ten times. This sequence joins TRBV29-1 and TRBJ2-7, with 7 positions matching TRBD2. Source material: NKG2D-low CD8+ T cells sorted from blood. This clonotype was obtained from a human donor with alopecia areata. The CDR3 here is CSVEGGPGGEQYF. In nucleotides, the CDR3 is TGCAGCGTTGAAGGCGGGCCGGGAGGCGAGCAGTACTTC.